The T cell receptor beta chain under discussion was sequenced for a study of shared clonotypes between healthy human individuals. The CDR3 sequence is 13 residues long. V dropped 1 base and J dropped 10 bases, with 12 bases sitting between them. The germline V gene encodes CDR1 SGHRS and CDR2 YFSETQ. Investigators spread the genomic DNA of each subset evenly over several immunoSEQ plates. Produced via immunoSEQ multiplex PCR; TCRdb's table is partial and in-frame only. The table includes around 1,000,000 clones, approximately 80% detected once. The clonotype was recovered from a man in his late teens or twenties in good health. Some clones in this sample may be carry-over from other donors' samples. The V gene is TRBV5-1, the J gene TRBJ2-1; D is unresolved. The sample consisted of memory CD4+ T cells from PBMCs. The subset is: CD45RA-negative fraction. CDR3 loop: CASSLSRSQEQFF. The CDR3 DNA is TGCGCCAGCAGCTTGAGTCGGTCACAGGAGCAGTTCTTC.